The rows below give T cell receptor beta chains drawn from one sample of a study of CD8 T cells in Susac syndrome. MiXCR, applied by TCRdb to the immunoSEQ multiplex PCR reads, yields one record per CDR3 protein. The sample comprises some 180,000 distinct CDR3 sequences, roughly 94% of which are singletons, and 0.095% to 0.1% rests with the top ten. The sequenced sample was CD4+ T cells from PBMCs. These receptor sequences come from a human donor with Susac syndrome. Each CDR3 is given with its conserved first and last residue. A D gene is named only where the DNA matches it firmly. Not all rows give a size; the values are once, few, many and, for expanded clones, a class.

D	V	J	size	DNA	CDR3
NA	TRBV20-1	TRBJ1-5	NA	TGCAGTGCTAGGAGGGGGAACAATCAGCCCCAGCATTTT	CSARRGNNQPQHF
TRBD1	TRBV12-3/TRBV12-4	TRBJ2-1	once	TGTGCCAGCAGCCCGACAGGGGCGACTTACAATGAGCAGTTCTTC	CASSPTGATYNEQFF
NA	TRBV18	TRBJ2-7	NA	TGTGCCAGCTCACCCGTGGAAGGATACGAGCAGTACTTC	CASSPVEGYEQYF
NA	TRBV7-9	TRBJ2-1	NA	TGTGCCAGCACGCTAGATGGAGGTCGGGAGCAGTTCTTC	CASTLDGGREQFF
NA	TRBV7-9	TRBJ1-2	NA	TGTGCCAGCAGCTTAACGACAGACTATGGCTACACCTTC	CASSLTTDYGYTF
TRBD2	TRBV5-4	TRBJ2-1	NA	TGTGCCAGCAGCTTGGGTACTAGCGGGAGAAGGAATGAGCAGTTCTTC	CASSLGTSGRRNEQFF
NA	TRBV5-6	TRBJ2-3	NA	TGTGCCAGCAGCCCAAGCCGCACAGATACGCAGTATTTT	CASSPSRTDTQYF
NA	TRBV30	TRBJ1-2	NA	TGTGCCTGGCTCACTAGGTGGGATGGCTACACCTTC	CAWLTRWDGYTF
TRBD2	TRBV20-1	TRBJ2-1	NA	TGCAGTGCTAGAGATTCCCAGCGGGGGGGCCCCTACAATGAGCAGTTCTTC	CSARDSQRGGPYNEQFF
TRBD1	TRBV20-1	TRBJ2-7	NA	TGCAGTGCTACCCGGACAGGGGGCTACGAGCAGTACTTC	CSATRTGGYEQYF
NA	TRBV29-1	TRBJ1-2	NA	TGCAGCGTTGATGGGTGGGCTGGCTACACCTTC	CSVDGWAGYTF
NA	TRBV29-1	TRBJ2-6	NA	TGCAGCGTTGTGAGTGGCTCTGGGGCCAACGTCCTGACTTTC	CSVVSGSGANVLTF
TRBD2	TRBV25-1	TRBJ2-3	NA	TGTGCCAGCAGTGAACCTAGCGGGAGAGGGACAGATACGCAGTATTTT	CASSEPSGRGTDTQYF
NA	TRBV4-1	TRBJ1-4	NA	TGCGCCAGCAGCCTGGTCGGCGGAGAAAAACTGTTTTTT	CASSLVGGEKLFF
TRBD1	TRBV6-2/TRBV6-3	TRBJ2-7	NA	TGTGCCAGCAGTTGGACAGGCTACTCCTACGAGCAGTACTTC	CASSWTGYSYEQYF
NA	TRBV6-5	TRBJ2-7	NA	TGTGCCAGTTCCCGAGGAAGGGGAGCCTACGAGCAGTACTTC	CASSRGRGAYEQYF
TRBD1	TRBV30	TRBJ1-1	once	TGTGCCTTGAAAAAAGGGACAGGGGCCATGAACACTGAAGCTTTCTTT	CALKKGTGAMNTEAFF
TRBD1	TRBV30	TRBJ1-5	NA	TGTGCCTGGAGGAGACAGGGTGGGAGCAATCAGCCCCAGCATTTT	CAWRRQGGSNQPQHF
NA	TRBV11-2	TRBJ2-4	NA	TGTGCCAGCAGCTTAGAACTAGCAGAAAACATTCAGTACTTC	CASSLELAENIQYF
TRBD2	TRBV28	TRBJ2-1	once	TGTGCCAGCAGTTTACCTAGCGGGAGGGATGAGCAGTTCTTC	CASSLPSGRDEQFF
NA	TRBV7-9	TRBJ2-3	NA	TGTGCCAGCAGCTTGGTAGCGGTTGAGGATACGCAGTATTTT	CASSLVAVEDTQYF
TRBD1	TRBV20-1	TRBJ1-1	NA	TGCAGTGCCCCCGGGGACAGGGTCAACACTGAAGCTTTCTTT	CSAPGDRVNTEAFF
NA	TRBV18	TRBJ1-5	NA	TGTGCCAGCTCAGAGACTAGCAATCAGCCCCAGCATTTT	CASSETSNQPQHF
NA	TRBV5-6	TRBJ2-1	NA	TGTGCCAGCAGCACAAGACCCCTCCGGAGGGAGTTCTTC	CASSTRPLRREFF
NA	TRBV12-3/TRBV12-4	TRBJ1-1	NA	TGTGCCAGCAGTTTTCGGGGAGGTGGGTTCACTGAAGCTTTCTTT	CASSFRGGGFTEAFF
TRBD1	TRBV24-1	TRBJ1-2	NA	TGTGCCACCCGCCAGACAGGGGCGAACTATGGCTACACCTTC	CATRQTGANYGYTF
TRBD2	TRBV20-1	TRBJ2-5	NA	TGCAGTGCTAGCTCCCGGGGGGTCCAAGAGACCCAGTACTTC	CSASSRGVQETQYF
NA	TRBV20-1	TRBJ1-5	NA	TGCAGTGTGGCGGGGGGCAATCAGCCCCAGCATTTT	CSVAGGNQPQHF
NA	TRBV28	TRBJ1-1	NA	TGTGCCAGCAGTTTGCGGACGGGCCACACTGAAGCTTTCTTT	CASSLRTGHTEAFF
TRBD1	TRBV3-1	TRBJ2-7	NA	TGTGCCAGCAGCCTATGGGACAGAGCCTACGAGCAGTACTTC	CASSLWDRAYEQYF
TRBD2	TRBV7-2	TRBJ2-5	NA	TGTGCCAGCAGCATCGGACTAGCGGGGGTAGAGACCCAGTACTTC	CASSIGLAGVETQYF
TRBD1	TRBV28	TRBJ2-3	NA	TGTGCCAGCAGTACGAAGTTCGGGACAGTAACAGATACGCAGTATTTT	CASSTKFGTVTDTQYF
NA	TRBV7-2	TRBJ2-2	NA	TGTGCCAGCAGCTTAAACGGTGGCGGGGAGCTGTTTTTT	CASSLNGGGELFF
TRBD1	TRBV5-1	TRBJ2-5	NA	TGCGCCAGCAGCAGGAGTGGGACAGGGGAAGAGACCCAGTACTTC	CASSRSGTGEETQYF
NA	TRBV15	TRBJ1-2	NA	TGTGCCACCAGCAGAAGGGTCAACTATGGCTACACCTTC	CATSRRVNYGYTF
TRBD2	TRBV7-2	TRBJ2-1	NA	TGTGCCAGCAGGGTCATGACTAGCGGCGACAATGAGCAGTTCTTC	CASRVMTSGDNEQFF
NA	TRBV20-1	TRBJ1-1	NA	TGCAGTGCTAGAGATTTCAGGGCCCGATCGGCGAACACTGAAGCTTTCTTT	CSARDFRARSANTEAFF
NA	TRBV25-1	TRBJ1-5	NA	TGTGCCAGCAGTGAAGTAGGGGTAAATCAGCCCCAGCATTTT	CASSEVGVNQPQHF
NA	TRBV20-1	TRBJ1-1	NA	TGCAGTGCTCCCCCGAGGCAGGTGAACACTGAAGCTTTCTTT	CSAPPRQVNTEAFF
NA	TRBV3-1	TRBJ1-1	NA	TGTGCCAGCAGCCAAGATTGGGGAGCCGCAGCTTTCTTT	CASSQDWGAAAFF
TRBD2	TRBV4-1	TRBJ2-3	NA	TGCGCCAGCAGCCCACTAGCGCGCACAGATACGCAGTATTTT	CASSPLARTDTQYF
TRBD1	TRBV3-1	TRBJ1-1	few	TGTGCCAGCAGCCCTAGAGACAGGGTGGGCACTGAAGCTTTCTTT	CASSPRDRVGTEAFF
TRBD1	TRBV25-1	TRBJ2-7	NA	TGTGCCAGCAGTGAATACCCGACAGGGGACGAGCAGTACTTC	CASSEYPTGDEQYF
NA	TRBV20-1	TRBJ2-1	NA	TGCAGTGCTAGTACTATCACATATTCCCCGTACAATGAGCAGTTCTTC	CSASTITYSPYNEQFF
NA	TRBV29-1	TRBJ2-3	once	TGCAGCGTCGTAGGAAGGGCCACAGATACGCAGTATTTT	CSVVGRATDTQYF
NA	TRBV7-2	TRBJ2-4	NA	TGTGCCAGCAGCTTAGTTAGCGGCGGGTCCAAAAACATTCAGTACTTC	CASSLVSGGSKNIQYF
TRBD1	TRBV20-1	TRBJ1-1	NA	TGCAGTGCTAGAACCCGACAGGGGATGAACACTGAAGCTTTCTTT	CSARTRQGMNTEAFF
TRBD1	TRBV5-1	TRBJ2-1	NA	TGCGCCAGCAGCCCCCAACCGGGACAGGCCCTATACAATGAGCAGTTCTTC	CASSPQPGQALYNEQFF
NA	TRBV4-1	TRBJ1-4	NA	TGCGCCAGCAGCTATCGGGCCCGTAATGAAAAACTGTTTTTT	CASSYRARNEKLFF
TRBD2	TRBV6-2/TRBV6-3	TRBJ2-1	NA	TGTGCCAGCAGTCGGACTAGCGGGAGCACCTACAATGAGCAGTTCTTC	CASSRTSGSTYNEQFF
NA	TRBV2	TRBJ2-3	NA	TGTGCCAGCATACCTGGGATCCTGGGCACAGATACGCAGTATTTT	CASIPGILGTDTQYF
TRBD1	TRBV29-1	TRBJ2-1	once	TGCAGCTCGACAGGGGTCTCCTACAATGAGCAGTTCTTC	CSSTGVSYNEQFF
TRBD1	TRBV11-2	TRBJ1-2	once	TGTGCCAGCAGCGTTTTCGTGAGACAGGGGAGGGCGAATGGCTACACCTTC	CASSVFVRQGRANGYTF